This passage covers 26 T cell receptor beta chains from one sample sequenced in a study of blood T cells in healthy people across ages. The authors ran a second PCR of roughly 6 to 12 cycles using a sample-barcoded 5' primer and a J-beta primer mix. In TCRdb, the 5' RACE reads were re-called with MiXCR into one record per CDR3 protein. The repertoire holds about 600,000 distinct CDR3 sequences, with around half as singletons. The sample was blood. These receptor sequences come from a man aged 80 or over in good health.

The chain uses TRBV5-5 and TRBJ2-7; possible D gene TRBD2, 6 bases. Germline lookup yields CDR1 SGHKS and CDR2 YYEKEE (reference sequence). Trimming removed 4 bases from V and 0 bases from J, with 14 bases in between. This CDR3 is 15 amino acids long. CDR3 sequence: CASSRVHGSSYEQYF. The CDR3 DNA is TGTGCCAGCAGCCGGGTACACGGGAGCTCCTACGAGCAGTACTTC.

This clonotype was picked up a small number of times. The CDR3 loop reads CASSLEQVYEQYF. The CDR3 bases are TGTGCCAGCAGCTTAGAACAGGTCTACGAGCAGTACTTC. V and J are TRBV7-6 and TRBJ2-7; tentative D call: TRBD1 (5 bases). Between the trimmed V and J ends, which lost 1 base and 3 bases, there was a span of 7 bases. The germline gives CDR1 SGHVS, CDR2 FNYEAQ. The CDR3 covers 13 residues.

The chain employs TRBV4-2 and TRBJ2-3; TRBD2 aligns across 8 bases. Germline CDR1 reads LGHNA; CDR2 reads YNFKEQ. The trim removed 0 bases at V and 4 bases at J, leaving 12 bases unmatched. This CDR3 is 18 amino acids long. CDR3 nucleotides: TGTGCCAGCAGCCAAGATCTCTGGCGCGGGAGGAGTGCAGATACGCAGTATTTT. Its translation is CASSQDLWRGRSADTQYF.

This clonotype appeared a few times. The rearrangement uses TRBV20-1 and TRBJ2-3; D may be TRBD2 (6 bases). Germline V lookup: CDR1 DFQATT, CDR2 SNEGSKA (reference sequence). The CDR3 spans 12 residues. Trimming pared 8 bases from V and 4 bases from J, leaving 13 bases between. CDR3 bases: TGCAGTCAAGCTAGGAGGGCAGATACGCAGTATTTT. This translates into CSQARRADTQYF.

The V call is TRBV7-2, the J call TRBJ2-7; D might be TRBD2 (6 bases). The CDR3 sequence is 14 residues long. The V gene's germline CDR1 is SGHTA and CDR2 FQGNSA. As DNA, the CDR3 is TGTGCTTCCGCGATGGGGGGTGTAACCTACGAGCAGTACTTC. Protein: CASAMGGVTYEQYF. The variable domain in full, completed from reference TRBV7-2 and TRBJ2-7, reads GAGVSQSPSNKVTEKGKDVELRCDPISGHTALYWYRQSLGQGLEFLIYFQGNSAPDKSGLPSDRFSAERTGGSVSTLTIQRTQQEDSAVYLCASAMGGVTYEQYFGPGTRLTVT.

This clonotype turned up a few times. V gene TRBV20-1 combines with J gene TRBJ2-7, with TRBD2 matching over 8 bases. The CDR3 runs to 17 residues. Trimming removed 1 base from V and 4 bases from J; junction bases left unmatched: 15. CDR1 and CDR2 (germline): DFQATT, SNEGSKA (reference sequence). CDR3 in amino acids: CSARGRPRGREVYEQYF. In nucleotides, the CDR3 is TGCAGTGCTAGAGGCCGCCCCCGGGGGCGGGAGGTATACGAGCAGTACTTC.

This clonotype appeared many times. The chain carries TRBV29-1 and TRBJ2-3; either TRBD1 or TRBD2 may supply D (5 bases each). V was clipped by 6 bases and J by 2 bases, with 6 bases between them. The CDR3 loop spans 11 amino acids. Germline V CDR1 and CDR2: SQVTM, ANQGSEA. CDR3 loop: CSVGTTDTQYF. The CDR3 DNA reads as TGCAGCGTAGGGACCACAGATACGCAGTATTTT.

This clonotype was picked up a small number of times. The V and J genes are TRBV12-3 or TRBV12-4 and TRBJ2-2; TRBD1 might be the D (6 bases). The CDR3 covers 15 residues. The ends were cut back, 6 bases at V and 6 bases at J, with 17 bases in the middle. The CDR3 nucleotides read TGTGCCAGCAGCCGTACTACAGGGTCCTCCGGGGAGCTGTTTTTT. Protein: CASSRTTGSSGELFF.

The rearrangement uses TRBV5-1 and TRBJ2-7; D is perhaps TRBD1 or TRBD2 (5 bases each). V was pared by 0 bases and J by 2 bases, with 12 bases between. In germline, CDR1 is SGHRS, CDR2 YFSETQ. The CDR3 is 15 residues long. CDR3 sequence reads: CASSLAGTPAYEQYF. CDR3 coding DNA: TGCGCCAGCAGCTTGGCCGGGACCCCGGCCTACGAGCAGTACTTC.

The rearrangement links TRBV2 to TRBJ1-1; a weak D match, TRBD1 (6 bases). Per germline, CDR1 SNHLY and CDR2 FYNNEI. This CDR3 has 12 residues. Trimming shortened V by 8 bases and J by 0 bases, and 7 bases separated the two germline ends. The DNA of the CDR3 is TGTGCCAGCGGGACACTGAACACTGAAGCTTTCTTT. It encodes CASGTLNTEAFF.

This clonotype was seen ten or more times. The rearrangement joins TRBV6-6 to TRBJ2-4; 13 nucleotides match TRBD2. J was trimmed by 1 base and V by 7 bases; bases with no gene match: 4. Germline V lookup: CDR1 MNHNY, CDR2 SVGAGI (reference sequence). The CDR3 is 16 amino acids. The CDR3 reads CASTGTSGNAKNIQYF. The CDR3 DNA reads as TGTGCCAGCACCGGGACTAGCGGGAATGCCAAAAACATTCAGTACTTC.

This chain connects TRBV25-1 to TRBJ2-1, with TRBD2 as a possible D gene (6 bases). V was trimmed by 6 bases and J by 0 bases, leaving 24 bases between them. Germline CDR1 and CDR2: MGHDK and SYGVNS. The CDR3 runs 19 residues. CDR3 sequence reads: CASSQGGMHTRSSYNEQFF. The DNA of the CDR3 is TGTGCCAGCAGCCAGGGAGGAATGCATACTCGGAGCTCCTACAATGAGCAGTTCTTC.

The chain is built from TRBV7-9 and TRBJ2-5; TRBD2 agrees at 13 bases. The DNA matches TRBJ2-7 better at its end, which makes the J call doubtful. CDR3 length: 16 residues. Germline V CDR1 and CDR2: SEHNR, FQNEAQ (reference sequence). The CDR3 is CASSNRTSGRFYEQYF. The CDR3 region has the DNA TGTGCCAGCAGCAACCGGACTAGCGGGAGATTCTACGAGCAGTACTTC.

In this sample, this clonotype turned up many times. The V and J genes are TRBV6-6 and TRBJ2-7, with D tentatively TRBD1 (5 bases). The CDR3 spans 13 residues. The germline CDR1 and CDR2 sequences are MNHNY and SVGAGI (reference sequence). Between the trimmed V and J ends, which lost 4 bases and 5 bases, there was a span of 12 bases. In DNA form, the CDR3 reads TGTGCCAGCAGTTCCGGACACCACCACGAGCAGTACTTC. Translation gives CASSSGHHHEQYF.

This clonotype was recorded at least ten times. The chain has TRBV20-1 and TRBJ2-7; 7 bases map to TRBD2. Trimming removed 0 bases from V and 3 bases from J; junction bases left unmatched: 8. Germline lookup yields CDR1 DFQATT and CDR2 SNEGSKA (reference sequence). The CDR3 runs to 15 residues. The CDR3 region has the DNA TGCAGTGCTAGAGATCCCGGACTAGGAGTCTACGAGCAGTACTTC. This translates into CSARDPGLGVYEQYF.

The J gene is TRBJ2-4, the V gene TRBV28; D perhaps matches TRBD2 (6 bases). In germline, CDR1 is MDHEN, CDR2 SYDVKM. The CDR3 totals 16 residues. V shed 5 bases and J shed 9 bases, with 23 bases lying between them. The CDR3 nucleotides are TGTGCCAGCAGTAATGGAGGGGCGGAGGGGTACGGCATTCAGTACTTC. Protein sequence: CASSNGGAEGYGIQYF.

In its sample, this clonotype was seen a few times. The chain joins TRBV7-9 to TRBJ2-3; TRBD1 matches at 7 bases. Germline CDR1 SEHNR, CDR2 FQNEAQ (reference sequence). The CDR3 has 17 amino acids. Losses at the gene ends were 5 bases for V and 0 bases for J; bases not matched to a gene: 11. The CDR3 is CASSPGQSHPSTDTQYF. The CDR3 nucleotides are TGTGCCAGCAGCCCGGGACAGTCTCATCCTAGCACAGATACGCAGTATTTT.

J is TRBJ2-3 and V is TRBV4-3, with a tentative D call TRBD2 (5 bases). The germline gives CDR1 LGHNA, CDR2 YSLEER. Between the trimmed V and J ends, which lost 1 base and 2 bases, there was a span of 16 bases. CDR3 length equals 17 residues. CDR3 nucleotide sequence: TGCGCCAGCAGCCAAGGGACTGCGGGCCCATACACAGATACGCAGTATTTT. Protein: CASSQGTAGPYTDTQYF.

The CDR3 DNA follows: TGTGCCAGCCACCCTTGGGGGGGAGAGACCCAGTACTTC. It encodes CASHPWGGETQYF. This sequence joins TRBV7-9 and TRBJ2-5, with 7 bases that match TRBD2. Per the germline V gene, CDR1 is SEHNR and CDR2 is FQNEAQ (reference sequence). This CDR3 region has 13 residues. The V segment lost 8 bases and the J segment 4 bases; nucleotides outside the gene matches: 7.

The gene calls are TRBV7-9 and TRBJ2-2; D remains unclear. The CDR3 spans 14 residues. Germline assignment: CDR1 SEHNR and CDR2 FQNEAQ (reference sequence). The V end lost 3 bases, the J end lost 2 bases, and 7 bases lay between the germline ends. The CDR3 nucleotides are TGTGCCAGCAGCTTTTTTGGAAACACCGGGGAGCTGTTTTTT. It translates to CASSFFGNTGELFF.

Points on this clonotype: A much larger clone differs from this one at a single base, so this may be a read error. The chain combines TRBV6-6 with TRBJ2-5; D call uncertain. The J call is doubtful: the DNA matches TRBJ2-7 better. CDR1 and CDR2 from the germline V gene are MNHNY and SVGAGI (reference sequence). This CDR3 is built from 15 residues. DNA for the CDR3: TGTGCCGGCAGTTACTCATCATCAAGGGCCTACGAGCAGTACTTC. Its protein product is CAGSYSSSRAYEQYF.

This clonotype was counted once. This sequence joins TRBV6-2 or TRBV6-3 and TRBJ2-1, with 9 bases that match TRBD1. After removal of 6 bases from V and 8 bases from J, the junction contained 11 bases not matched to a gene. Germline assignment: CDR1 MNHEY and CDR2 SVGEGT. The CDR3 has 15 residues. CDR3: CASRDGQGSFHEQFF. In nucleotides, the CDR3 is TGTGCCAGCAGGGATGGACAGGGGAGTTTCCATGAGCAGTTCTTC.

The genes are TRBV9 and TRBJ2-4; D perhaps matches TRBD2 (5 bases). This CDR3 is built from 14 residues. Trimming pared 4 bases from V and 8 bases from J, leaving 16 bases between. The germline V gene has CDR1 SGDLS and CDR2 YYNGEE. Here the CDR3 reads CASSFRAIGDIQYF. The CDR3 DNA reads as TGTGCCAGCAGCTTTCGGGCCATCGGGGACATTCAGTACTTC.

This clonotype was recorded at least ten times. This chain links TRBV29-1 with TRBJ2-5; D gene unclear. This CDR3 spans 8 amino acids. V lost 6 bases and J 5 bases, leaving 1 base between the germline ends. CDR1 and CDR2 from the germline V gene are SQVTM and ANQGSEA. CDR3 coding DNA: TGCAGCGTGGAGACCCAGTACTTC. This codes for CSVETQYF.

The rearrangement links TRBV5-6 to TRBJ1-6, with D maybe TRBD1 (5 bases). With 2 bases removed from V and 7 bases from J, the gap between germline ends came to 16 bases. The CDR3 runs 16 residues. Germline V CDR1 and CDR2: SGHDT, YYEEEE. The chain's CDR3 is CASSFEWGRQNSPLHF. The CDR3 DNA sequence: TGTGCCAGCAGCTTCGAATGGGGACGGCAGAATTCACCCCTCCACTTT. The whole variable domain, filled in from reference TRBV5-6 and TRBJ1-6, reads DAGVTQSPTHLIKTRGQQVTLRCSPKSGHDTVSWYQQALGQGPQFIFQYYEEEERQRGNFPDRFSGHQFPNYSSELNVNALLLGDSALYLCASSFEWGRQNSPLHFGNGTRLTVT.

Remarks on this clonotype: One base away lies a much larger clone, so this may be a sequencing read error. This chain joins TRBV5-1 and TRBJ1-2, with 7 positions matching TRBD1. The germline gives CDR1 SGHRS, CDR2 YFSETQ. The CDR3 totals 14 residues. As DNA, the CDR3 is TGCGCCAGCAGCCTAGGACAGGAAGGGGATGGCTGCACCTTC. Translating gives CASSLGQEGDGCTF.